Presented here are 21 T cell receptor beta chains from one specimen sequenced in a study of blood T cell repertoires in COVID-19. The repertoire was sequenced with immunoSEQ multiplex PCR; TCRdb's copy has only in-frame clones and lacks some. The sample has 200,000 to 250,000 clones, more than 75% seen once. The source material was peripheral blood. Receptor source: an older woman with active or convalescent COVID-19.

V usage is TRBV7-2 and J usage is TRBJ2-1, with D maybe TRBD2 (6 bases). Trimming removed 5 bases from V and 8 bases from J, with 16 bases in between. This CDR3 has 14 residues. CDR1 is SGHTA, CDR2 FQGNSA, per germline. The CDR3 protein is CASSPGVGGDEQFF. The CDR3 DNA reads TGTGCCAGCAGCCCCGGAGTAGGCGGGGATGAGCAGTTCTTC. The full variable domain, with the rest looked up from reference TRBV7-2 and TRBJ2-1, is GAGVSQSPSNKVTEKGKDVELRCDPISGHTALYWYRQSLGQGLEFLIYFQGNSAPDKSGLPSDRFSAERTGGSVSTLTIQRTQQEDSAVYLCASSPGVGGDEQFFGPGTRLTVL.

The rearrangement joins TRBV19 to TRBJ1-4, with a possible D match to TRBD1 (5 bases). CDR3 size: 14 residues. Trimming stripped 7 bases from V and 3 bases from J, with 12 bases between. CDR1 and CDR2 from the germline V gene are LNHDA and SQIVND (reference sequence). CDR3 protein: CASKGAPPNEKLFF. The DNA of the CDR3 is TGTGCCAGTAAAGGGGCCCCTCCTAATGAAAAACTGTTTTTT.

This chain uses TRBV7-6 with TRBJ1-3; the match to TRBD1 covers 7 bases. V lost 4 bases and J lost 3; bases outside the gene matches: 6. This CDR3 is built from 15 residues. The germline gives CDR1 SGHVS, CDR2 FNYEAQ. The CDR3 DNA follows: TGTGCCAGCAGCTCGACGACAGGGTTTGGAAACACCATATATTTT. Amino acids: CASSSTTGFGNTIYF.

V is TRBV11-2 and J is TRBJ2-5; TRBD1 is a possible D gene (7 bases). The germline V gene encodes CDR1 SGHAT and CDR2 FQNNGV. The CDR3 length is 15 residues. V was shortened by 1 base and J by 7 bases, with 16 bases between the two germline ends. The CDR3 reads CASSLAGGSGGTQYF. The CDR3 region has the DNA TGTGCCAGCAGCTTAGCCGGGGGCTCAGGGGGGACCCAGTACTTC.

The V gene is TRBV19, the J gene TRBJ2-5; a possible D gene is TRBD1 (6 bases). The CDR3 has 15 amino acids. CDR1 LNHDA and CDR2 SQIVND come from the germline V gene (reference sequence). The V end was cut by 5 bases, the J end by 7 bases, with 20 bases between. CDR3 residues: CASSPRQASGGTQYF. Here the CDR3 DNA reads TGTGCCAGTAGTCCACGACAGGCCTCAGGAGGGACCCAGTACTTC.

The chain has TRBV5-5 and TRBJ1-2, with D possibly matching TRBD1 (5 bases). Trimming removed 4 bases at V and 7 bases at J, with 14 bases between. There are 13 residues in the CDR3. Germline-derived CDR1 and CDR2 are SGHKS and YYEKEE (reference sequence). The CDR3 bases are TGTGCCAGCAGCCCGGAGGGGAGTGGTGGCTACACCTTC. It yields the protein CASSPEGSGGYTF.

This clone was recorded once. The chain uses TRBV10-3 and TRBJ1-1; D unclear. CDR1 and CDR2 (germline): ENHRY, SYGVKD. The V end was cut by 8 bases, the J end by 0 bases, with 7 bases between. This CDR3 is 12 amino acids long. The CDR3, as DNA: TGTGCCATCTCCCGGGTGAACACTGAAGCTTTCTTT. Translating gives CAISRVNTEAFF.

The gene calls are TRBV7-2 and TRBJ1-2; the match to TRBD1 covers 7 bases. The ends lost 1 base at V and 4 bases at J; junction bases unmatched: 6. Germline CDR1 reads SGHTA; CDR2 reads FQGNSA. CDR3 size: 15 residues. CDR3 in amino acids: CASSLGQGTSYGYTF. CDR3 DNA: TGTGCCAGCAGCTTAGGACAGGGTACTTCCTATGGCTACACCTTC. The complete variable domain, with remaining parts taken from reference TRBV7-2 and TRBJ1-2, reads GAGVSQSPSNKVTEKGKDVELRCDPISGHTALYWYRQSLGQGLEFLIYFQGNSAPDKSGLPSDRFSAERTGGSVSTLTIQRTQQEDSAVYLCASSLGQGTSYGYTFGSGTRLTVV.

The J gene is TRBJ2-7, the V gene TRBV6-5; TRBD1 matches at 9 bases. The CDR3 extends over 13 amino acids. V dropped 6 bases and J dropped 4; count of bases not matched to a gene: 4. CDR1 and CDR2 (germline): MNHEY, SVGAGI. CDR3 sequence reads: CASRQGAGYEQYF. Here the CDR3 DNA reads TGTGCCAGCAGACAGGGGGCAGGGTACGAGCAGTACTTC.

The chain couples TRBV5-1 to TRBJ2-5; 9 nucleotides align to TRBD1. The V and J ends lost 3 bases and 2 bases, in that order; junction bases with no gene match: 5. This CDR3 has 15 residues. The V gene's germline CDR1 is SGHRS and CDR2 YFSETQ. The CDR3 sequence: CASSSTGTGQETQYF. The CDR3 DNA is TGCGCCAGCAGCTCAACCGGGACAGGGCAAGAGACCCAGTACTTC.

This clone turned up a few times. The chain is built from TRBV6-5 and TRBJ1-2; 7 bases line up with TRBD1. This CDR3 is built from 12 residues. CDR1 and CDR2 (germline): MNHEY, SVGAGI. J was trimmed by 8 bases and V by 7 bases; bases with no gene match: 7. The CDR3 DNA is TGTGCCAGCACCGGGGACAGCTGGGGCTACACCTTC. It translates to CASTGDSWGYTF.

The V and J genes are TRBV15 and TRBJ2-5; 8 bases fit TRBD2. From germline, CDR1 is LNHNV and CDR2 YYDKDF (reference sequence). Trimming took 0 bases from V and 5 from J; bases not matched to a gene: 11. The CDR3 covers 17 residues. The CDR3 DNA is TGTGCCACCAGCAGAGATCTGCCGGGGGGGCCGGTGGAGACCCAGTACTTC. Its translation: CATSRDLPGGPVETQYF.

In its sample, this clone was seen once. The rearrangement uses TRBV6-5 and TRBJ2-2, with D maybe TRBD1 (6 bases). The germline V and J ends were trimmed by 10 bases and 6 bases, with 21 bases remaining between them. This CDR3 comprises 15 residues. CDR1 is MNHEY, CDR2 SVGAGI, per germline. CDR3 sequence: CATSGQSVLAGELFF. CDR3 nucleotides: TGTGCCACCTCGGGACAATCAGTATTGGCCGGGGAGCTGTTTTTT.

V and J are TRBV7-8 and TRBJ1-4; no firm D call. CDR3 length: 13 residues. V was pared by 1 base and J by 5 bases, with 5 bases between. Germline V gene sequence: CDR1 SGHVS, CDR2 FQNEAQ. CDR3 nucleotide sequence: TGTGCCAGCAGCTTAGGGAGAAATGAAAAACTGTTTTTT. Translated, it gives CASSLGRNEKLFF.

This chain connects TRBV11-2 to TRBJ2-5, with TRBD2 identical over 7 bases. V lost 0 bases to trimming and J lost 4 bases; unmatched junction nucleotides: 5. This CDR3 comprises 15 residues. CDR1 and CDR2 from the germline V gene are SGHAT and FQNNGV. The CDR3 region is CASSLDGGEGETQYF. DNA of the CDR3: TGTGCCAGCAGCTTAGATGGGGGGGAGGGAGAGACCCAGTACTTC.

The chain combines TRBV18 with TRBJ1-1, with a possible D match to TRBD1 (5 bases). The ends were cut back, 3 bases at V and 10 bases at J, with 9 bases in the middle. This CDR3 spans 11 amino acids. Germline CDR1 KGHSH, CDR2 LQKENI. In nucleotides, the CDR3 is TGTGCCAGCTCACCGACAGAAGGAGCTTTCTTT. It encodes CASSPTEGAFF.

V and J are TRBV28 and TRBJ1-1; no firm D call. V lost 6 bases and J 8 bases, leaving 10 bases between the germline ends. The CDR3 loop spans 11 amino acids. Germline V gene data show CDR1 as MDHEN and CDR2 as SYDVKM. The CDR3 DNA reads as TGTGCCAGCAGCGTTAGCCCAGAAGCTTTCTTT. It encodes CASSVSPEAFF.

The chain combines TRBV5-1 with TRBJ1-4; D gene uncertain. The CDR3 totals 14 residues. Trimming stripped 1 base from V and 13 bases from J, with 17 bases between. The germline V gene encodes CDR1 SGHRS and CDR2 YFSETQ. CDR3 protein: CASSLIALDGGLFF. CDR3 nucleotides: TGCGCCAGCAGCTTGATAGCCTTAGACGGTGGACTGTTTTTT. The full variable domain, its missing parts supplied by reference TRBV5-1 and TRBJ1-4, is KAGVTQTPRYLIKTRGQQVTLSCSPISGHRSVSWYQQTPGQGLQFLFEYFSETQRNKGNFPGRFSGRQFSNSRSEMNVSTLELGDSALYLCASSLIALDGGLFFGSGTQLSVL.

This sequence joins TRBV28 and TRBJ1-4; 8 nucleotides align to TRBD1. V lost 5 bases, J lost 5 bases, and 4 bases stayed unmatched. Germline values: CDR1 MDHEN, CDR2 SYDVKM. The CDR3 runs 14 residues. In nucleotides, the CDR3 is TGTGCCAGCAGTCGGGACAGGCGAAATGAAAAACTGTTTTTT. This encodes CASSRDRRNEKLFF.

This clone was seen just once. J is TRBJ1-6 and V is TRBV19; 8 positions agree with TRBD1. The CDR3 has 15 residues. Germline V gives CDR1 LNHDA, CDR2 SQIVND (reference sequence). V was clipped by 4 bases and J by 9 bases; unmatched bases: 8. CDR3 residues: CASSTAGQGVSPLHF. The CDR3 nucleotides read TGTGCCAGTAGTACAGCTGGACAGGGAGTTTCACCCCTCCACTTT.

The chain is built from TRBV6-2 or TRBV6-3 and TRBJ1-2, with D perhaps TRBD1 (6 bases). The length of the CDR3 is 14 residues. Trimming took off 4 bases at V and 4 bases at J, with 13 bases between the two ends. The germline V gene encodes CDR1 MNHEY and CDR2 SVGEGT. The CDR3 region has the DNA TGTGCCAGCAGTTCACAGGGACGTAGCTATGGCTACACCTTC. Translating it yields CASSSQGRSYGYTF.